What follows is one T cell receptor (beta chain) and its context. Its antigen is not identified. Data came from immunoSEQ multiplex PCR; TCRdb stores just in-frame clones and leaves some out. The table has roughly 58,000 clones, approximately 80% seen once. This sample was included in a study of radiation and T cells in renal cell carcinoma. Time point here: blood 4 weeks post-SBRT, at nephrectomy. Treatment noted: 15 Gy SBRT to primary tumor, nephrectomy 4 weeks later. Nephrectomy followed 15 Gy stereotactic body radiation by 4 weeks. Blood was sampled at baseline, 2 weeks and 4 weeks after SBRT. Clear cell pathology was present in this patient's renal cell carcinoma. Whole-study results and caveats: No pretreatment tumor biopsies were available for baseline clonotypes.

The clonotype was recovered from a man aged 60 to 75 with renal cell carcinoma. The source was blood, collected from a patient whose treatment included radiotherapy and nephrectomy.

CDR3 in amino acids: CASTPGQGGDTQYF. CDR3 coding DNA: TGCGCCAGCACCCCCGGACAGGGAGGAGATACGCAGTATTTT. The gene calls are TRBV5-1 and TRBJ2-3; 8 nucleotides align to TRBD1. V was pared by 6 bases and J by 5 bases, with 8 bases of the junction left unmatched. This CDR3 comprises 14 residues. CDR1 and CDR2 (germline): SGHRS, YFSETQ.